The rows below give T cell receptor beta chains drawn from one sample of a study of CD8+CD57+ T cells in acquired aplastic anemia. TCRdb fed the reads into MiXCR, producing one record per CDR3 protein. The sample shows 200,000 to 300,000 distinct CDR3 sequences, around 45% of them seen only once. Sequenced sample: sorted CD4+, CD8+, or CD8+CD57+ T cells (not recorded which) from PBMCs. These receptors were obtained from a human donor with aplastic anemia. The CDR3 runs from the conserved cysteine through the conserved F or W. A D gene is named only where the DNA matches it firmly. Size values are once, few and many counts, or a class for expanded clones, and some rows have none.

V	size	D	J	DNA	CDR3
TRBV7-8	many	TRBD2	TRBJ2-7	TGTGCCAGCAGCTACGCGAGCGGGGCTAACTACGAGCAGTACTTC	CASSYASGANYEQYF
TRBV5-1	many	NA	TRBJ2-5	TGCGCCAGCAGCCCCAAAATATTGGGACGGCAAGAGACCCAGTACTTC	CASSPKILGRQETQYF
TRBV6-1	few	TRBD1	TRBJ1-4	TGTGCCAGCAGTGAATTAAGGGACAGAAGAAAAAATGAAAAACTGTTTTTT	CASSELRDRRKNEKLFF
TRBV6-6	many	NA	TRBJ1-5	TGTGCCAGCAGTGGATTACCCTCGGACCGCGCGGGACAGCCCCAGCATTTT	CASSGLPSDRAGQPQHF
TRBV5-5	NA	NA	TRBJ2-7	TGTGCCAGCAGCTTACCGCAGGGCTACGAGCAGTACTTC	CASSLPQGYEQYF
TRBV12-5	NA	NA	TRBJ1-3	TGTGCCAGCAGTTCGTCCGCACAGGGAAACACCATATATTTT	CASSSSAQGNTIYF
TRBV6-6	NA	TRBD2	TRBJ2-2	TGTGCCAGCAGTTACGAGGGAGGGCCGAACACCGGGGAGCTGTTTTTT	CASSYEGGPNTGELFF
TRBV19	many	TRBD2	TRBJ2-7	TGTGCCAGTTCCCCCTCAGCGGGGGGAACCTACGAGCAGTACTTC	CASSPSAGGTYEQYF
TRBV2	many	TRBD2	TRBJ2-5	TGTGCCAGCAGTGATGTTACAGACGGGAGGCCTTCTTGGGAGACCCAGTACTTC	CASSDVTDGRPSWETQYF
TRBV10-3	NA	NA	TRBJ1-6	TGTGCCATCAGTGAGTCGAGGGACGGATATAGCAATCAGCCCCTCCACTTT	CAISESRDGYSNQPLHF
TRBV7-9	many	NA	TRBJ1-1	TGTGCCAGCAGCCCAGGGACTCTCAGCACTGAAGCTTTCTTT	CASSPGTLSTEAFF
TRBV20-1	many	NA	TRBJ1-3	TGCAGTGCTAGAGAAGCCGCAGTGCGGCTTGGAAACACCATATATTTT	CSAREAAVRLGNTIYF
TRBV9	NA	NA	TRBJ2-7	TGTGCCAGCAGTGTGAACTACGAGCAGTACTTC	CASSVNYEQYF
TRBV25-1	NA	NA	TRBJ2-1	TGTGCCCCACGGGATGAGGGGGTCTACAATGAGCAGTTCTTC	CAPRDEGVYNEQFF
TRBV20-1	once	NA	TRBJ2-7	TGCAGTGCTATTGAGGGGGGCAGGTTGGGCGAGCAGTACTTC	CSAIEGGRLGEQYF
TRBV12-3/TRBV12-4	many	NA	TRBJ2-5	TGTGCCAGCAGAAGGGCTTTTGGAGAGACCCAGTACTTC	CASRRAFGETQYF
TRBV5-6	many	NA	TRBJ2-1	TGTGCCAGCAGCTTGAACCTTTACAATGAGCAGTTCTTC	CASSLNLYNEQFF
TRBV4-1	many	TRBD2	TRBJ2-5	TGCGCCAGCAGCCTCGAAAGTAGCGGGAGGGCGGAGACCCAGTACTTC	CASSLESSGRAETQYF
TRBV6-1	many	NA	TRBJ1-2	TGTGCCAGCAGTGGGGTCGGACTATGGGGCTACACCTTC	CASSGVGLWGYTF
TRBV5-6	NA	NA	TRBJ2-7	TGTGCCAGCAGCTTGGATGCGTTACCCTACGAGCAGTACTTC	CASSLDALPYEQYF
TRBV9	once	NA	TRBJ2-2	TGTGCCAGCAGCGTAGGTTACGGACCGAACACCGGGGAGCTGTTTTTT	CASSVGYGPNTGELFF
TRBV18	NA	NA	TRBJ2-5	TGTGCCAGCTCACCGAGGGATACCACCCTCCAGGAGACCCAGTACTTC	CASSPRDTTLQETQYF
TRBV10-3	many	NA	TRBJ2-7	TGTGCCATCAGTGAAGGTAAATACGAGCAGTACTTC	CAISEGKYEQYF
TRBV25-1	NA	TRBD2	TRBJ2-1	TGTGCCAGCAGTCGGGGGGTCTACAATGAGCAGTTCTTC	CASSRGVYNEQFF
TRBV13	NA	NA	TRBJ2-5	TGTGCCAGCAGCTTAGAGGGGGGGGGAAACAATGAGCAGTACTTC	CASSLEGGGNNEQYF
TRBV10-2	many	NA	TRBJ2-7	TGCGCCAGCAGGATTCCGGGGGCGACGTCCGAGCAGTACTTC	CASRIPGATSEQYF
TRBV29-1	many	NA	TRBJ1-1	TGCAGCGTTGAAGTAGTGGGTGGGGGCACTGAAGCTTTCTTT	CSVEVVGGGTEAFF
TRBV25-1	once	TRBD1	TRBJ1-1	TGTGCCAGCAGTGGACAGGGGGAAGTTCCCACTGAAGCTTTATTT	CASSGQGEVPTEALF
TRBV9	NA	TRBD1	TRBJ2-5	TGTGCCAGCGGGCGGACAGGAGGACAAGAGACCCAGTACTTC	CASGRTGGQETQYF